Given below is one T cell receptor (beta chain) in context. Its antigen is undetermined. Its ends do not fully match the called genes, so a read error is possible. Germline V gene sequence: CDR1 SGHAT, CDR2 FQDESV (reference sequence). The CDR3 contains 15 residues. The source of the sample is a study of T cells in localized non-small cell lung cancer. Study outcomes and limitations: Heterogeneity is still possible, as just one tumor region was sequenced. T cell clonality was highest in uninvolved adjacent lung, above tumor.

The table came from immunoSEQ multiplex PCR; TCRdb's copy has only in-frame clones and leaves some out. The sample shows about 48,000 clones, 60% to 80% of them seen only once. This chain links TRBV11-1 with TRBJ2-7, with 8 positions matching TRBD1. Source: peripheral blood, taken before any cancer treatment. The clonotype comes from a man between 40 and 70 years old with stage I squamous cell lung carcinoma. The CDR3 DNA follows: TGTGCCAGCAGCCACGGACGGGCAGGGGGCTCCGAGCAGCACTTC. This translates into CASSHGRAGGSEQHF.